This T cell receptor beta chain is drawn from a study of blood T cell repertoires in COVID-19. The assay was immunoSEQ multiplex PCR, and TCRdb's table has in-frame clones only and misses some. The sample has around 230,000 clones, 75% to 90% seen once. CDR1 KGHSH and CDR2 LQKENI come from the germline V gene. The V segment lost 5 bases and the J segment 2 bases; nucleotides outside the gene matches: 3. The CDR3 has 14 amino acids. Recruitment covered 20 to 25 US areas and drew participants whose ages spanned about 18 to 89 years. The source is a woman aged 40 to 55 with acute COVID-19. The sequencing sample was made of PBMCs or T cells enriched from blood (not recorded which). V and J are TRBV18 and TRBJ2-5, with 9 bases aligning to TRBD1. The CDR3 sequence: CASSRGQGQETQYF. The CDR3 DNA sequence: TGTGCCAGCTCAAGGGGACAGGGACAAGAGACCCAGTACTTC.